Each of the 21 T cell receptor beta chains below was sequenced from the same sample in a study of blood T cell repertoires in COVID-19. The data were produced by immunoSEQ multiplex PCR, yet TCRdb's version contains in-frame clones alone and is incomplete. The data show around 230,000 clones, 85% seen once. The sequenced sample consisted of peripheral blood. These receptors were taken from a man aged 50 or older with COVID-19, enrolled during active disease.

This clone has only one observation. The rearrangement joins TRBV10-3 to TRBJ2-1, with 8 nucleotides matching TRBD1. Unmatched junction bases numbered 3, after V lost 7 bases and J lost 4 bases. The CDR3 has 13 residues. Germline CDR1 is ENHRY and CDR2 is SYGVKD. CDR3 coding DNA: TGTGCCATCACCGGGGACAGGTACAATGAGCAGTTCTTC. Protein sequence: CAITGDRYNEQFF.

The chain carries TRBV5-1 and TRBJ2-3; 10 bases are shared with TRBD2. Trimming took 0 bases from V and 2 from J; bases not matched to a gene: 6. This CDR3 is built from 17 residues. Germline CDR1 is SGHRS and CDR2 is YFSETQ. CDR3 DNA sequence: TGCGCCAGCAGCTTGGGTAGCGGGGGGCAAACCACAGATACGCAGTATTTT. As protein: CASSLGSGGQTTDTQYF.

V and J are TRBV5-1 and TRBJ2-2, with 10 bases that match TRBD2. CDR3 length: 16 amino acids. V shed 3 bases and J 4 bases; nucleotides not matched to a gene: 6. CDR1 is SGHRS, CDR2 YFSETQ, per germline. The CDR3 is CASSYRAGGPTGELFF. Here the CDR3 DNA reads TGCGCCAGCAGCTACAGAGCGGGGGGGCCCACCGGGGAGCTGTTTTTT.

This clone turned up a few times. This chain connects TRBV18 to TRBJ2-1, with 13 positions matching TRBD2. The V segment lost 4 bases and the J segment 6 bases; nucleotides outside the gene matches: 12. Germline lookup yields CDR1 KGHSH and CDR2 LQKENI. The CDR3 sequence is 18 residues long. In DNA form, the CDR3 reads TGTGCCAGCTCACAACTAGCGGGGGGGACTCTAGGTCGCAATGAGCAGTTCTTC. Translated: CASSQLAGGTLGRNEQFF. Using reference TRBV18 and TRBJ2-1 for the parts outside the CDR3, the full variable domain is NAGVMQNPRHLVRRRGQEARLRCSPMKGHSHVYWYRQLPEEGLKFMVYLQKENIIDESGMPKERFSAEFPKEGPSILRIQQVVRGDSAAYFCASSQLAGGTLGRNEQFFGPGTRLTVL.

This rearrangement joins TRBV19 to TRBJ2-4, with D maybe TRBD1 (5 bases). Germline V lookup: CDR1 LNHDA, CDR2 SQIVND (reference sequence). V was cut by 6 bases and J by 0 bases, with 9 bases left in between. CDR3 length: 14 amino acids. Here the CDR3 DNA reads TGTGCCAGTAGCACAGGAGAAGCCAAAAACATTCAGTACTTC. Encoded protein: CASSTGEAKNIQYF.

The chain joins TRBV10-2 to TRBJ1-2; TRBD1 matches at 9 bases. The CDR3 has 16 residues. The junction had 12 bases not matched to a gene; V was cut back by 6 bases and J by 4 bases. Germline loops: CDR1 WSHSY, CDR2 SAAADI. The CDR3 DNA reads TGCGCCAGCAGCCGGACAGGGGAGAGAAGGGGCTATGGCTACACCTTC. Residues: CASSRTGERRGYGYTF.

This chain uses TRBV5-1 with TRBJ2-4; 9 bases map to TRBD1. The CDR3 length is 15 residues. With V trimmed by 3 bases and J by 2 bases, 3 bases remained unmatched. CDR1 and CDR2 from the germline V gene are SGHRS and YFSETQ. CDR3 DNA: TGCGCCAGCAGCTCACAGGGGGCGCCCAAAAACATTCAGTACTTC. Translated, it gives CASSSQGAPKNIQYF.

The V gene is TRBV29-1, the J gene TRBJ2-7; TRBD1 matches 8 bases. Germline lookup yields CDR1 SQVTM and CDR2 ANQGSEA. The CDR3 loop spans 13 amino acids. Trimming at V came to 6 bases and at J to 2 bases, leaving 6 bases not matched to a gene. CDR3 sequence reads: CSVAPGQAYEQYF. The CDR3 bases are TGCAGCGTAGCACCGGGACAGGCCTACGAGCAGTACTTC.

This clone was found a few times. The chain carries TRBV30 and TRBJ1-4, with D unclear. The V end was cut by 0 bases, the J end by 7 bases, with 21 bases between. This CDR3 has 17 residues. CDR1 is GTSNPN, CDR2 SVGIG, per germline (reference sequence). This CDR3 reads CAWSVHGRVGLGEKLFF. The CDR3 nucleotides read TGTGCCTGGAGTGTACACGGGAGAGTAGGGCTCGGTGAAAAACTGTTTTTT. Combining the CDR3 with reference TRBV30 and TRBJ1-4 gives the whole variable domain SQTIHQWPATLVQPVGSPLSLECTVEGTSNPNLYWYRQAAGRGLQLLFYSVGIGQISSEVPQNLSASRPQDRQFILSSKKLLLSDSGFYLCAWSVHGRVGLGEKLFFGSGTQLSVL.

The chain's CDR3 is CASSLAQVPFF. In DNA, the CDR3 is TGTGCCAGCAGCTTAGCGCAGGTGCCGTTCTTC. The genes are TRBV7-6 and TRBJ2-1; unclear D gene. V lost 0 bases, J lost 15 bases, and 9 bases lay in between. CDR1 and CDR2 from the germline V gene are SGHVS and FNYEAQ. The CDR3 extends over 11 amino acids.

The chain is built from TRBV27 and TRBJ1-2; TRBD1 might be the D (6 bases). The germline gives CDR1 MNHEY, CDR2 SMNVEV (reference sequence). The ends were cut back, 3 bases at V and 5 bases at J, with 19 bases in the middle. The CDR3 has 16 amino acids. The CDR3 sequence is CASSLVAWGPGYGYTF. CDR3 sequence (DNA): TGTGCCAGCAGTTTGGTGGCCTGGGGGCCGGGGTATGGCTACACCTTC.

This chain uses TRBV2 with TRBJ1-2, with a possible D match to TRBD1 (5 bases). This CDR3 is built from 13 residues. Germline CDR1 SNHLY, CDR2 FYNNEI. Deletions cut 0 bases from V and 12 bases from J, with 14 bases between. CDR3 sequence (DNA): TGTGCCAGCAGTGAAGCGCTTACGGGGGATAACACCTTC. This codes for CASSEALTGDNTF.

The chain recombines TRBV7-2 with TRBJ1-2, with D uncertain. From germline, CDR1 is SGHTA and CDR2 FQGNSA. This CDR3 contains 13 residues. V gave up 5 bases and J gave up 5 bases, with 12 bases separating them. In DNA form, the CDR3 reads TGTGCCAGCAGCCGACGGGGAAGTTATGGCTACACCTTC. Translating it yields CASSRRGSYGYTF.

The chain uses TRBV20-1 and TRBJ2-3, with a tentative D call TRBD2 (6 bases). Deletions cut 3 bases from V and 3 bases from J, with 19 bases between. The CDR3 length is 16 residues. CDR1 is DFQATT, CDR2 SNEGSKA, per germline (reference sequence). Here the CDR3 reads CSASFWGEAGTDTQYF. CDR3 DNA sequence: TGCAGTGCTAGTTTTTGGGGGGAAGCCGGGACAGATACGCAGTATTTT.

The gene calls are TRBV30 and TRBJ1-2, with 9 positions matching TRBD1. Germline CDR1 GTSNPN, CDR2 SVGIG (reference sequence). The CDR3 runs 14 residues. Trimming at V came to 3 bases and at J to 1 base, leaving 3 bases not matched to a gene. The CDR3 region is CAWSGQGINYGYTF. CDR3 in DNA: TGTGCCTGGAGCGGACAGGGGATTAACTATGGCTACACCTTC.

The chain uses TRBV6-5 and TRBJ1-3; 7 nucleotides agree with TRBD1. From germline, CDR1 is MNHEY and CDR2 SVGAGI. CDR3 length: 13 residues. With 6 bases clipped from V and 7 bases from J, the junction kept 6 bases outside the gene matches. This chain's CDR3 is CASSGGGANTIYF. CDR3 in DNA: TGTGCCAGCAGCGGAGGGGGCGCGAACACCATATATTTT.

This clone has only one observation. The CDR3 is CSVVGGGRGAQYF. CDR3 nucleotide sequence: TGCAGCGTCGTCGGGGGAGGGAGAGGGGCCCAGTACTTC. The chain uses TRBV29-1 and TRBJ2-5; 7 nucleotides agree with TRBD2. Looked up from germline, CDR1 is SQVTM and CDR2 is ANQGSEA. This CDR3 region has 13 residues. The V gene end was trimmed by 6 bases and the J gene end by 9 bases; junction bases not matched to a gene: 13.

This clone has only a few counts. This rearrangement joins TRBV5-4 to TRBJ1-5; possibly TRBD1 for D (6 bases). The CDR3 has 14 amino acids. Germline V gene data show CDR1 as SGHNT and CDR2 as YYREEE (reference sequence). Trimming took 2 bases from V and 7 from J, leaving 13 bases between them. The CDR3 reads CASSFGGASQPQHF. In DNA, the CDR3 is TGTGCCAGCAGCTTTGGGGGGGCAAGCCAGCCCCAGCATTTT.

V and J are TRBV7-9 and TRBJ2-5; 7 bases align to TRBD1. V was clipped by 3 bases and J by 5 bases; unmatched bases: 6. The germline V gene has CDR1 SEHNR and CDR2 FQNEAQ (reference sequence). The CDR3 is 14 residues long. CDR3 coding DNA: TGTGCCAGCAGCTTGGTATCCAGGGGGGAGACCCAGTACTTC. Translation gives CASSLVSRGETQYF.

This clone was counted once. The chain has TRBV5-6 and TRBJ2-7; 8 nucleotides line up with TRBD2. J gave up 2 bases and V 1 base, and 8 bases lay outside the gene matches. The CDR3 spans 16 residues. CDR1 is SGHDT and CDR2 is YYEEEE in the germline V gene. The CDR3 sequence: CASSLMVTSGAYEQYF. The CDR3 DNA follows: TGTGCCAGCAGCTTGATGGTAACTAGCGGAGCCTACGAGCAGTACTTC. Full variable domain (missing parts from reference TRBV5-6 and TRBJ2-7): DAGVTQSPTHLIKTRGQQVTLRCSPKSGHDTVSWYQQALGQGPQFIFQYYEEEERQRGNFPDRFSGHQFPNYSSELNVNALLLGDSALYLCASSLMVTSGAYEQYFGPGTRLTVT.

The chain carries TRBV4-3 and TRBJ2-7; TRBD2 agrees at 10 bases. From germline, CDR1 is LGHNA and CDR2 YSLEER. The CDR3 covers 18 residues. Trimming cost V 0 bases and J 0 bases; bases outside gene matches: 8. The CDR3 reads CASSQELGSGGASYEQYF. The CDR3 DNA reads as TGCGCCAGCAGCCAAGAACTTGGCAGCGGGGGGGCCTCCTACGAGCAGTACTTC.